A single sample gave rise to the 28 T cell receptor beta chains below, sequenced in a study of radiation and T cells in renal cell carcinoma. Using immunoSEQ multiplex PCR, the repertoire was profiled, and TCRdb retains in-frame clones only, with some absent. The sample includes about 150,000 clones, about 87% seen only once; the top ten take 3.5% to 5%. Noted time point: baseline pretreatment blood. The treatment is: 15 Gy SBRT to primary tumor, nephrectomy 4 weeks later. Sequences were derived from blood, sampled from a patient whose treatment included radiotherapy and nephrectomy. The receptors derive from a woman in her 70s with renal cell carcinoma.

This rearrangement joins TRBV5-1 to TRBJ1-4; 9 positions agree with TRBD1. The trim removed 0 bases at V and 2 bases at J, leaving 2 bases unmatched. This CDR3 is built from 16 residues. Germline values: CDR1 SGHRS, CDR2 YFSETQ. Here the CDR3 reads CASSLDGTGTNEKLFF. The CDR3 DNA sequence: TGCGCCAGCAGCTTGGACGGGACAGGGACTAATGAAAAACTGTTTTTT.

The chain uses TRBV25-1 and TRBJ1-3; D is unclear. This CDR3 is 13 amino acids long. Germline-derived CDR1 and CDR2 are MGHDK and SYGVNS. Trimming stripped 5 bases from V and 0 bases from J, with 5 bases between. CDR3 sequence: CASSSISGNTIYF. The CDR3 region has the DNA TGTGCCAGCAGTTCAATCTCTGGAAACACCATATATTTT.

The chain combines TRBV5-1 with TRBJ2-5; D gene ambiguous. Trimming pared 1 base from V and 7 bases from J, leaving 14 bases between. The CDR3 consists of 14 residues. CDR1 and CDR2 (germline): SGHRS, YFSETQ. Here the CDR3 DNA reads TGCGCCAGCAGCTTGCGGCTCCTCAAGGGGACCCAGTACTTC. It yields the protein CASSLRLLKGTQYF.

V gene TRBV28 combines with J gene TRBJ1-5; D not certain. Trimming shortened V by 7 bases and J by 6 bases, and 22 bases separated the two germline ends. CDR1 MDHEN and CDR2 SYDVKM come from the germline V gene. The CDR3 is 16 amino acids. CDR3 residues: CASTLPRSPHTQPQHF. CDR3 DNA sequence: TGTGCCAGCACCCTCCCGAGAAGTCCCCACACTCAGCCCCAGCATTTT. Full variable domain (missing parts from reference TRBV28 and TRBJ1-5): DVKVTQSSRYLVKRTGEKVFLECVQDMDHENMFWYRQDPGLGLRLIYFSYDVKMKEKGDIPEGYSVSREKKERFSLILESASTNQTSMYLCASTLPRSPHTQPQHFGDGTRLSIL.

The chain is built from TRBV19 and TRBJ1-2; 7 nucleotides agree with TRBD1. The CDR3 length is 13 residues. CDR1 LNHDA and CDR2 SQIVND come from the germline V gene (reference sequence). J gave up 7 bases and V 5 bases, and 7 bases lay outside the gene matches. The CDR3 loop reads CASSELTGAGYTF. The CDR3 DNA reads TGTGCCAGTAGTGAACTCACAGGGGCTGGCTACACCTTC.

V and J are TRBV7-2 and TRBJ2-3; a weak D match, TRBD2 (5 bases). Germline V CDR1 and CDR2: SGHTA, FQGNSA. V was shortened by 4 bases and J by 4 bases, with 12 bases between the two germline ends. The CDR3 has 14 amino acids. CDR3 region: CASSSLGISDTQYF. CDR3 sequence (DNA): TGTGCCAGCAGCTCCCTCGGGATTTCAGATACGCAGTATTTT.

The chain has TRBV30 and TRBJ2-5, with D possibly being TRBD2 (5 bases). The V gene lost 4 bases and the J gene lost 4 bases, with 13 bases spanning the gap. The CDR3 sequence is 13 residues long. CDR1 is GTSNPN, CDR2 SVGIG, per germline (reference sequence). CDR3 in amino acids: CAWTRGLGETQYF. In DNA, the CDR3 is TGTGCCTGGACCCGAGGGCTAGGAGAGACCCAGTACTTC.

The chain employs TRBV30 and TRBJ1-3; D unclear. Germline CDR1 reads GTSNPN; CDR2 reads SVGIG (reference sequence). Trimming took 0 bases from V and 1 from J, leaving 7 bases between them. The CDR3 length is 14 residues. The CDR3 is CAWSVRSSGNTIYF. The DNA of the CDR3 is TGTGCCTGGAGTGTAAGGTCTTCTGGAAACACCATATATTTT.

This sequence joins TRBV7-2 and TRBJ2-5; 13 bases align to TRBD2. CDR1 is SGHTA, CDR2 FQGNSA, per germline. V dropped 5 bases and J dropped 5; count of bases not matched to a gene: 8. CDR3 size: 16 residues. Here the CDR3 reads CASSPTSGGARETQYF. CDR3 nucleotide sequence: TGTGCCAGCAGCCCCACTAGCGGGGGGGCCCGGGAGACCCAGTACTTC.

The chain joins TRBV10-3 to TRBJ2-1, with 9 bases identical to TRBD2. This CDR3 has 14 amino acids. With V trimmed by 6 bases and J by 3 bases, 3 bases remained unmatched. Germline-derived CDR1 and CDR2 are ENHRY and SYGVKD. The CDR3 region is CAISSGGNYNEQFF. Written as DNA, the CDR3 is TGTGCCATCAGCAGCGGGGGGAACTACAATGAGCAGTTCTTC.

The gene calls are TRBV30 and TRBJ1-6; tentative D call: TRBD1 (6 bases). V lost 3 bases to trimming and J lost 10 bases, with 13 bases between them. This CDR3 region has 13 residues. Germline values: CDR1 GTSNPN, CDR2 SVGIG (reference sequence). DNA of the CDR3: TGTGCCTGGAGGGGCGGGGGCCGGTCACCCCTCCACTTT. Translated, it gives CAWRGGGRSPLHF.

The rearrangement uses TRBV6-5 and TRBJ1-1; no clear D. Germline V lookup: CDR1 MNHEY, CDR2 SVGAGI. This CDR3 comprises 15 residues. Trimming removed 4 bases from V and 0 bases from J, with 12 bases in between. CDR3 DNA sequence: TGTGCCAGCAGTTTAATCCGGACTGTGAACACTGAAGCTTTCTTT. As protein: CASSLIRTVNTEAFF.

CDR3: CASSSGTKNQETQYF. In DNA form, the CDR3 reads TGTGCCAGCAGCTCCGGGACAAAGAATCAAGAGACCCAGTACTTC. The chain links TRBV5-4 to TRBJ2-5; TRBD1 might be the D (6 bases). The V gene's germline CDR1 is SGHNT and CDR2 YYREEE (reference sequence). The V gene lost 3 bases and the J gene lost 2 bases, with 14 bases spanning the gap. The length of the CDR3 is 15 residues. The full variable domain, completed using reference TRBV5-4 and TRBJ2-5, is ETGVTQSPTHLIKTRGQQVTLRCSSQSGHNTVSWYQQALGQGPQFIFQYYREEENGRGNFPPRFSGLQFPNYSSELNVNALELDDSALYLCASSSGTKNQETQYFGPGTRLLVL.

The chain uses TRBV2 and TRBJ1-5; D is possibly TRBD1 (6 bases). The germline gives CDR1 SNHLY, CDR2 FYNNEI. The CDR3 spans 12 residues. Trimming removed 7 bases at V and 2 bases at J, with 6 bases between. CDR3 sequence: CASNRGNQPQHF. For the CDR3, the DNA is TGTGCCAGCAACAGGGGCAATCAGCCCCAGCATTTT.

The V gene is TRBV18, the J gene TRBJ1-4; 7 nucleotides agree with TRBD1. Germline V gives CDR1 KGHSH, CDR2 LQKENI. The CDR3 extends over 14 amino acids. V was clipped by 2 bases and J by 7 bases; unmatched bases: 4. CDR3 protein: CASSPSTGIEKLFF. Written as DNA, the CDR3 is TGTGCCAGCTCACCATCGACAGGGATTGAAAAACTGTTTTTT.

This sequence joins TRBV30 and TRBJ1-6; D call uncertain. Trimming took 2 bases from V and 5 from J, leaving 7 bases between them. Germline V lookup: CDR1 GTSNPN, CDR2 SVGIG (reference sequence). The CDR3 covers 13 residues. Here the CDR3 reads CAWSMGNNSPLHF. CDR3 coding DNA: TGTGCCTGGAGTATGGGAAATAATTCACCCCTCCACTTT.

The rearrangement joins TRBV7-2 to TRBJ1-6, with TRBD1 identical over 7 bases. Germline loops: CDR1 SGHTA, CDR2 FQGNSA. V was pared by 5 bases and J by 9 bases, with 7 bases of the junction left unmatched. The CDR3 spans 14 residues. This chain's CDR3 is CASSPRTGSSPLHF. CDR3 DNA sequence: TGTGCCAGCAGCCCCCGGACAGGTAGTTCACCCCTCCACTTT.

The chain recombines TRBV6-1 with TRBJ2-7, with D maybe TRBD1 (6 bases). The CDR3 totals 14 residues. Between the trimmed V and J ends, which lost 3 bases and 2 bases, there was a span of 11 bases. Germline V gene data show CDR1 as MNHNS and CDR2 as SASEGT. The CDR3 reads CASSDRQDAYEQYF. CDR3 sequence (DNA): TGTGCCAGCAGTGACCGACAGGATGCCTACGAGCAGTACTTC.

V and J are TRBV15 and TRBJ2-7, with 7 bases aligning to TRBD1. J was trimmed by 4 bases and V by 0 bases; bases with no gene match: 9. Germline CDR1 reads LNHNV; CDR2 reads YYDKDF (reference sequence). CDR3 length equals 16 residues. In DNA, the CDR3 is TGTGCCACCAGCAGAGATTTAAGCGGACAGGTATACGAGCAGTACTTC. Translation: CATSRDLSGQVYEQYF.

The CDR3 region is CASSTGTGYSNQPQHF. The CDR3 DNA is TGTGCCAGTAGTACCGGGACAGGCTATAGCAATCAGCCCCAGCATTTT. The gene calls are TRBV19 and TRBJ1-5; 8 nucleotides align to TRBD1. J gave up 0 bases and V 4 bases, and 5 bases lay outside the gene matches. The CDR3 contains 16 residues. The germline V gene has CDR1 LNHDA and CDR2 SQIVND (reference sequence).

V usage is TRBV13 and J usage is TRBJ2-7; D may be TRBD1 or TRBD2 (6 bases each). The length of the CDR3 is 17 residues. Germline values: CDR1 PRHDT, CDR2 FYEKMQ (reference sequence). V was pared by 4 bases and J by 5 bases, with 24 bases between. The CDR3 coding sequence is TGTGCCAGCAGCTCCCTCGGGTGGGGGGCAAATTCCCACGAGCAGTACTTC. Residues: CASSSLGWGANSHEQYF.

The chain uses TRBV2 and TRBJ1-1, with a tentative D call TRBD1 (5 bases). This CDR3 spans 11 amino acids. Germline V gives CDR1 SNHLY, CDR2 FYNNEI. Trimming took 8 bases from V and 9 from J, leaving 13 bases between them. The CDR3 DNA sequence: TGTGCCAGCGAGACAGCCAGAAAAGCTTTCTTT. It is translated as CASETARKAFF.

The rearrangement uses TRBV28 and TRBJ2-5; D tentatively reads TRBD1 or TRBD2 (5 bases each). CDR1 MDHEN and CDR2 SYDVKM come from the germline V gene. V gave up 6 bases and J gave up 4 bases, with 18 bases separating them. The CDR3 contains 15 residues. The CDR3 region has the DNA TGTGCCAGCAGAGATTTCAGGGTGGGAGCAGAGACCCAGTACTTC. Protein sequence: CASRDFRVGAETQYF.

The chain joins TRBV7-3 to TRBJ2-5, with 10 bases aligning to TRBD2. With 2 bases clipped from V and 9 bases from J, the junction kept 12 bases outside the gene matches. Germline lookup yields CDR1 SGHTA and CDR2 FQGTGA. This CDR3 has 16 amino acids. CDR3 loop: CASSLLQAGGPSAQYF. CDR3 sequence (DNA): TGTGCCAGCAGCTTATTGCAAGCGGGGGGGCCCTCGGCCCAGTACTTC.

J is TRBJ1-6 and V is TRBV27; 10 nucleotides align to TRBD1. V lost 4 bases, J lost 10 bases, and 4 bases stayed unmatched. This CDR3 has 14 amino acids. In germline, CDR1 is MNHEY, CDR2 SMNVEV (reference sequence). The CDR3: CASSSGTGESPLHF. CDR3 coding DNA: TGTGCCAGCAGTTCGGGGACAGGGGAATCACCCCTCCACTTT.

The chain carries TRBV30 and TRBJ2-5, with a tentative D call TRBD2 (6 bases). V was pared by 8 bases and J by 2 bases, with 15 bases between. Germline CDR1 is GTSNPN and CDR2 is SVGIG (reference sequence). This CDR3 has 13 residues. The CDR3, as DNA: TGTGCCCTGAGATGGAGGGATCAAGAGACCCAGTACTTC. It specifies CALRWRDQETQYF. Full variable domain (missing parts from reference TRBV30 and TRBJ2-5): SQTIHQWPATLVQPVGSPLSLECTVEGTSNPNLYWYRQAAGRGLQLLFYSVGIGQISSEVPQNLSASRPQDRQFILSSKKLLLSDSGFYLCALRWRDQETQYFGPGTRLLVL.

In this sample, this clone turned up once. The chain has TRBV11-2 and TRBJ1-5; D ambiguous. This CDR3 has 14 amino acids. Per germline, CDR1 SGHAT and CDR2 FQNNGV. Trimming took off 3 bases at V and 0 bases at J, with 6 bases between the two ends. CDR3 in DNA: TGTGCCAGCAGCTTGGGAGATAGCAATCAGCCCCAGCATTTT. Translation gives CASSLGDSNQPQHF. The full variable domain, with the rest looked up from reference TRBV11-2 and TRBJ1-5, is EAGVAQSPRYKIIEKRQSVAFWCNPISGHATLYWYQQILGQGPKLLIQFQNNGVVDDSQLPKDRFSAERLKGVDSTLKIQPAKLEDSAVYLCASSLGDSNQPQHFGDGTRLSIL.

This chain uses TRBV5-4 with TRBJ1-2, with D possibly being TRBD1 (5 bases). V was cut by 2 bases and J by 2 bases, with 7 bases left in between. CDR1 and CDR2 (germline): SGHNT, YYREEE (reference sequence). The CDR3 extends over 13 amino acids. CDR3 in amino acids: CASSFEGNYGYTF. In DNA, the CDR3 is TGTGCCAGCAGCTTCGAGGGGAACTATGGCTACACCTTC.